The source of this T cell receptor beta chain is a study of T cells of healthy individuals. TCRdb re-derived calls from the 5' RACE reads in MiXCR, one entry per CDR3 protein. The sample contains 100,000 or so distinct CDR3 sequences, approximately 15% of which appear only once. CDR3 length: 13 residues. V was pared by 6 bases and J by 6 bases, with 7 bases of the junction left unmatched. The source is a human donor in good health. V usage is TRBV12-3 or TRBV12-4 and J usage is TRBJ2-7; TRBD1 aligns across 8 bases. CDR3 protein: CASRATGAGEQYF. The DNA of the CDR3 is TGTGCCAGCAGGGCGACAGGGGCGGGCGAGCAGTACTTC.